The sample holds a few counts of the clone carrying this T cell receptor (beta chain). Its antigen is unknown. The V and J ends lost 0 bases and 0 bases, in that order; junction bases with no gene match: 2. This CDR3 is built from 16 residues. CDR1 LGHNA and CDR2 YSLEER come from the germline V gene. Assay: immunoSEQ multiplex PCR; the TCRdb copy retains only in-frame clones and omits some. The data contain 3,500 to 4,000 clones, approximately 70% of them singletons. This sample was included in a study of PD-1 blockade in classical Hodgkin lymphoma. The sample's time point: cycle 4 day 1 (C4D1), after about 6 weeks of nivolumab. Each and every patient relapsed after autologous stem cell transplantation, and patients got differing brentuximab vedotin exposure. Findings of the study overall: The study reported lower baseline TCR diversity in newly diagnosed patients than in healthy donors. Complete responders showed a baseline diversity that resembled the diversity of newly diagnosed patients. Individuals who commenced nivolumab within less than 1 year of ASCT were excluded.

The clonotype originates from a human donor with classical Hodgkin lymphoma. V gene TRBV4-3 combines with J gene TRBJ2-1, with TRBD1 matching over 7 bases. The sample was peripheral blood mononuclear cells (PBMCs), taken before the fourth cycle of nivolumab. Here the CDR3 reads CASSQDGTVSYNEQFF. In DNA, the CDR3 is TGCGCCAGCAGCCAAGACGGGACAGTCTCCTACAATGAGCAGTTCTTC.